This T cell receptor beta chain emerged from a study of cytomegalovirus exposure and HLA in healthy donors. Trimming stripped 5 bases from V and 1 base from J, with 8 bases between. The CDR3 totals 13 residues. Per germline, CDR1 SGHVS and CDR2 FQNEAQ. PCR used 60 Vbeta primers and 13 Jbeta primers. Some clones are missing from TCRdb's copy, which holds only in-frame ones; the method was immunoSEQ multiplex PCR. The sample has roughly 200,000 clones; 60% to 85% are singletons. The sequencing input was PBMCs. The chain carries TRBV7-8 and TRBJ1-1; D call uncertain. The TCR sequence derives from a male donor in good health and CMV-seronegative. The CDR3 reads CASSPPGNTEAFF. Written as DNA, the CDR3 is TGTGCCAGCAGCCCGCCCGGGAACACTGAAGCTTTCTTT.